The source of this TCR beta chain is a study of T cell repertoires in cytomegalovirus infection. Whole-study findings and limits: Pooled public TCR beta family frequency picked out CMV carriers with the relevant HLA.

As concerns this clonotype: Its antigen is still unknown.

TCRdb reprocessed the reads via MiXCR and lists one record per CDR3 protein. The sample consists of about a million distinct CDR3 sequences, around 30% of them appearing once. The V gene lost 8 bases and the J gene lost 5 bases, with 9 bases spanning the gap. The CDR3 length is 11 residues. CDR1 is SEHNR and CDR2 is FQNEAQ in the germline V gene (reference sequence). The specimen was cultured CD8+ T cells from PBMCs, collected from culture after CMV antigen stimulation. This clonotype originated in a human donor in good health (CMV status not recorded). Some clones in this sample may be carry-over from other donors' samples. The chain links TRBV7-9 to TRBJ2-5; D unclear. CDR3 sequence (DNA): TGTGCCAGCCCTCTTGGGGAGACCCAGTACTTC. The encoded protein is CASPLGETQYF.